The clone carrying this T cell receptor beta chain was detected a few times. Its antigen is still unknown. Per sample, a minimum of 6.5 million PBMCs were isolated. The data derive from a study of blood T cells in healthy people across ages. Whole-study results and caveats: Naive T cell percentage showed a strong correlation with TCR beta diversity.

Germline values: CDR1 DFQATT, CDR2 SNEGSKA (reference sequence). V lost 3 bases to trimming and J lost 7 bases, with 17 bases between them. The CDR3 has 14 residues. A second PCR, run for about 6 to 11 cycles, used a sample-barcoded 5' primer plus a J-beta primer mix. All cDNA molecules were each tagged by a template-switch adaptor with 12 random nucleotides. Sequencing yielded, for each sample, at least 3 million paired-end reads carrying CDR3. TCRdb re-derived calls from the 5' RACE reads in MiXCR, one entry per CDR3 protein. This sample has about 1.1 million distinct CDR3 sequences; approximately 38% occur once, and the top ten carry around 13%.

The receptor comes from a young man in good health. The chain is built from TRBV20-1 and TRBJ2-3; D is perhaps TRBD1 (5 bases). Sequenced material: blood. The DNA of the CDR3 is TGCAGTGCTAGTCCTCAGGGTACAGCAAATACGCAGTATTTT. Its protein product is CSASPQGTANTQYF.